The sequence of this T cell receptor beta chain was determined in a study of OX40 agonist ivuxolimab in advanced cancers. Study-level information: Intravenous ivuxolimab was administered to patients every 2 weeks at 0.01 to 10 mg/kg. Partial response was recorded in three patients: one hepatocellular carcinoma and two cutaneous melanoma cases.

V shed 5 bases and J 9 bases; nucleotides not matched to a gene: 15. The CDR3 is 17 residues long. CDR1 and CDR2 from the germline V gene are SGHAT and FQNNGV. It was autoimmune disease history or systemic immunosuppression that excluded patients. TCRdb's copy holds only in-frame clones and misses some; the assay was immunoSEQ multiplex PCR. The sample lists approximately 15,000 clones; around 81% were seen once. This clone was found once. This chain joins TRBV11-2 and TRBJ2-1; 11 positions agree with TRBD2. The sample was CD4+ or CD8+ T cells sorted from blood, taken in a trial of the OX40 agonist ivuxolimab. This receptor was taken from an adult with an advanced solid tumor such as melanoma, head and neck, liver or kidney cancer. The CDR3: CASSPGILLAGGGEQFF. CDR3 DNA: TGTGCCAGCAGCCCGGGTATCTTGCTAGCGGGAGGAGGTGAGCAGTTCTTC.